A selection of T cell receptor beta chains follows, all from one sample in a study of tumor and adjacent non-tumor tissue in lung cancer. Via MiXCR, TCRdb re-called the multiplex PCR reads, giving one row per CDR3 protein. The sample shows about 200,000 distinct CDR3 sequences, over 55% of them seen only once. Sequencing used lung tumor tissue. The receptors stem from a man between 60 and 75 years old with non-small cell lung cancer. Each CDR3 is given with its conserved first and last residue. The D gene is left open where the match is weak. Clone size is stated in some rows and not others, as once, few, many or a class when expanded.

clone_size: .
v_call: TRBV20-1
d_call: .
j_call: TRBJ2-3
cdr3_nt: TGCAGTGTTAGAGATCAGGCCCCCCCAGTGGGATCTAGAACAGATACGCAGTATTTT
cdr3_aa: CSVRDQAPPVGSRTDTQYF

clone_size: .
v_call: TRBV12-3/TRBV12-4
d_call: TRBD1
j_call: TRBJ2-7
cdr3_nt: TGTGCCAGCAGTTTTGGGGTGGGGTACAGGGGACACGAGCAGTACTTC
cdr3_aa: CASSFGVGYRGHEQYF

clone_size: .
v_call: TRBV10-2
d_call: TRBD1
j_call: TRBJ2-6
cdr3_nt: TGCGCCAGCCGTGGAGGACAGGGGAGCTCTGGGGCCAACGTCCTGACTTTC
cdr3_aa: CASRGGQGSSGANVLTF

clone_size: .
v_call: TRBV4-3
d_call: TRBD1
j_call: TRBJ2-7
cdr3_nt: TGCGTCAGCAGCCATATGGGACAGGGGGGCGCCTACGAGCAGTACTTC
cdr3_aa: CVSSHMGQGGAYEQYF

clone_size: .
v_call: TRBV11-3
d_call: TRBD1
j_call: TRBJ1-6
cdr3_nt: TGTGCCACCAGCTCCGGCGGGACAGGGTTACATCCACCCCTCCACTTT
cdr3_aa: CATSSGGTGLHPPLHF

clone_size: .
v_call: TRBV7-3
d_call: .
j_call: TRBJ2-1
cdr3_nt: TGTGCCAGCAGCTCCCGAGAGGGGCGGTACAATGAGCAGTTCTTC
cdr3_aa: CASSSREGRYNEQFF

clone_size: .
v_call: TRBV29-1
d_call: .
j_call: TRBJ2-3
cdr3_nt: TGCAGCGCCCGAGGGAGTCAAGGTCTACCAGATACGCAGTATTTT
cdr3_aa: CSARGSQGLPDTQYF

clone_size: .
v_call: TRBV28
d_call: TRBD1
j_call: TRBJ2-3
cdr3_nt: TGTGCCAGTTCTCCACGCGGACAGGGAACAGATACGCCGTATTTT
cdr3_aa: CASSPRGQGTDTPYF

clone_size: .
v_call: TRBV5-4
d_call: .
j_call: TRBJ1-2
cdr3_nt: TGTGCCAGCAGCTTGGGATGGCGGCATGGCTACACCTTC
cdr3_aa: CASSLGWRHGYTF

clone_size: many
v_call: TRBV6-1
d_call: .
j_call: TRBJ1-1
cdr3_nt: TGTGCCAGCAAGCTTCAAGTGAACACTGAAGCTTTCTTT
cdr3_aa: CASKLQVNTEAFF

clone_size: .
v_call: TRBV11-3
d_call: .
j_call: TRBJ2-1
cdr3_nt: TGTGCCAGCAGCTTAGAGGGATCGAGCTCCTACCATGAACAGTTCTTC
cdr3_aa: CASSLEGSSSYHEQFF

clone_size: .
v_call: TRBV5-6
d_call: .
j_call: TRBJ2-5
cdr3_nt: TGTGCCAGCGGCCGCCGGGACCGCGTGGGAGAGACCCAGTACTTC
cdr3_aa: CASGRRDRVGETQYF

clone_size: .
v_call: TRBV12-3/TRBV12-4
d_call: .
j_call: TRBJ1-6
cdr3_nt: TGTGTCAGCAGATTCGGAGCTAATTCACCCCTCCATTTT
cdr3_aa: CVSRFGANSPLHF

clone_size: .
v_call: TRBV11-2
d_call: .
j_call: TRBJ2-5
cdr3_nt: TGTGCCAGCAGCCCGGGACTGCCTCAAGAGACCCAGTATTTC
cdr3_aa: CASSPGLPQETQYF

clone_size: few
v_call: TRBV5-1
d_call: TRBD1
j_call: TRBJ2-5
cdr3_nt: TGCGCCAGCAGCTTGGAGGGACAGGGAACCGAGACCCAGTACTTC
cdr3_aa: CASSLEGQGTETQYF

clone_size: .
v_call: TRBV12-3/TRBV12-4
d_call: .
j_call: TRBJ2-1
cdr3_nt: TGTACCAGCAGTGAGGGGCTAGTTCCTGTTGAGCAGTTCTTC
cdr3_aa: CTSSEGLVPVEQFF

clone_size: .
v_call: TRBV6-6
d_call: .
j_call: TRBJ2-1
cdr3_nt: TGTGCCGGCAGTTCGGACTATCAATCCTACAATGAACAGTTCTTC
cdr3_aa: CAGSSDYQSYNEQFF

clone_size: .
v_call: TRBV20-1
d_call: TRBD2
j_call: TRBJ2-1
cdr3_nt: TGCAGTGCTCCCCGTCCGGGACTAGGGGGGGGCTCCTACAACGAGCAGTCCTTC
cdr3_aa: CSAPRPGLGGGSYNEQSF

clone_size: .
v_call: TRBV20-1
d_call: TRBD2
j_call: TRBJ2-7
cdr3_nt: TGCAGTGCTAGAGATAAGGCGGGAGAACCTTCCAAGCAGTACTTC
cdr3_aa: CSARDKAGEPSKQYF

clone_size: few
v_call: TRBV12-3/TRBV12-4
d_call: TRBD1
j_call: TRBJ1-5
cdr3_nt: TGTGCCAGCAGTTCAAAGTTGGGACAGGGGAGGAATCAGCCCCAGCATTTT
cdr3_aa: CASSSKLGQGRNQPQHF

clone_size: once
v_call: TRBV13
d_call: TRBD2
j_call: TRBJ2-1
cdr3_nt: TGTGCCAGCAGCGCCCAAGGACTAGCGGATCTCAATGAGCAGTTCTTC
cdr3_aa: CASSAQGLADLNEQFF

clone_size: .
v_call: TRBV5-1
d_call: TRBD2
j_call: TRBJ2-5
cdr3_nt: TGCGCCAGCAGCACCGGGACTATCGGAGAAGAGACCCAGTACTTC
cdr3_aa: CASSTGTIGEETQYF

clone_size: .
v_call: TRBV7-3
d_call: .
j_call: TRBJ2-3
cdr3_nt: TGTGCCAGCAGCCCGGACGCCACAGATACGCAGTATTTT
cdr3_aa: CASSPDATDTQYF

clone_size: many
v_call: TRBV20-1
d_call: TRBD2
j_call: TRBJ2-1
cdr3_nt: TGCAGTGCCAGTGTACTAGCGGGGGGCTCCTATGAGCAGTTCTTC
cdr3_aa: CSASVLAGGSYEQFF

clone_size: many
v_call: TRBV11-2
d_call: TRBD1
j_call: TRBJ2-4
cdr3_nt: TGTGCCAGCAGCCCGAGGACAGGGATAATATCCAAAAACATTCAGTACTTC
cdr3_aa: CASSPRTGIISKNIQYF

clone_size: .
v_call: TRBV5-1
d_call: .
j_call: TRBJ1-1
cdr3_nt: TGCGCCAGCAACTTGTTACAGGGCCCCACTGAAGCTTTCTTT
cdr3_aa: CASNLLQGPTEAFF

clone_size: .
v_call: TRBV12-3/TRBV12-4
d_call: TRBD1
j_call: TRBJ1-1
cdr3_nt: TGTGCCAGCACCCAGACAGGGGTAAACACTGAAGCTTTCTTT
cdr3_aa: CASTQTGVNTEAFF

clone_size: .
v_call: TRBV6-5
d_call: .
j_call: TRBJ2-5
cdr3_nt: TGTGCCAGCAGTGATACCGAGACCGCTGGGGCCCAGAACTTC
cdr3_aa: CASSDTETAGAQNF

clone_size: .
v_call: TRBV6-1
d_call: .
j_call: TRBJ1-2
cdr3_nt: TGTACCAGCAATGCGCCGGGACAAAACTATGGCTACACCTTC
cdr3_aa: CTSNAPGQNYGYTF

clone_size: few
v_call: TRBV6-2/TRBV6-3
d_call: TRBD2
j_call: TRBJ2-1
cdr3_nt: TGTGCCAGCGTGGTGAAGAGCGGGAGGGCCATGTATGAGCAGTTCTTC
cdr3_aa: CASVVKSGRAMYEQFF

clone_size: .
v_call: TRBV20-1
d_call: TRBD1
j_call: TRBJ1-1
cdr3_nt: TGCAGTGCCGCCCGGACAGGGGGCAGGACTGAACCTTTCTTT
cdr3_aa: CSAARTGGRTEPFF

clone_size: .
v_call: TRBV12-3/TRBV12-4
d_call: .
j_call: TRBJ1-3
cdr3_nt: TGTGCCAGCAGTCTACAGGGAGGGCCTGGAAACACCATACATTTT
cdr3_aa: CASSLQGGPGNTIHF

clone_size: many
v_call: TRBV12-3/TRBV12-4
d_call: .
j_call: TRBJ1-5
cdr3_nt: TGTGCCAGCAGACCGACAGACCCTAATCAGCCCCAGCATTTT
cdr3_aa: CASRPTDPNQPQHF

clone_size: .
v_call: TRBV20-1
d_call: .
j_call: TRBJ2-7
cdr3_nt: TGCAGTGCTATGGAGCTCTCCCCCGAGCAGTACTTC
cdr3_aa: CSAMELSPEQYF

clone_size: .
v_call: TRBV4-1
d_call: .
j_call: TRBJ2-7
cdr3_nt: TGCGCCAGCGGCCAAGAAGGTCCCGGGACTCCTTACGAGCAGTACTTC
cdr3_aa: CASGQEGPGTPYEQYF

clone_size: once
v_call: TRBV5-1
d_call: TRBD1
j_call: TRBJ2-2
cdr3_nt: TGCGCCAGCAGCTTGGAGACAGGGTTGCTCGGGGAGCTGTTTTTT
cdr3_aa: CASSLETGLLGELFF

clone_size: many
v_call: TRBV29-1
d_call: .
j_call: TRBJ2-5
cdr3_nt: TGCAGCGGGGGTCGAGGGCAAGAGACCCAGTACTTC
cdr3_aa: CSGGRGQETQYF